This T cell receptor (beta chain) was observed in a study of T cells in Graves' hyperthyroidism and ophthalmopathy. On the study more broadly: Before treatment of any kind, peripheral blood was taken at initial diagnosis. Broader study findings: Most clonotypes expanded in the thyroid (above 0.001) were also present in blood.

This clonotype was detected ten times or more. Its target is unknown. Template material for amplifying TCR beta CDR3 regions consisted of RNA transcripts. In the first-round RT-PCR of the TCR CDR3, the HTBI primer set was used. TCRdb recomputed calls from the multiplex PCR reads with MiXCR, one row per CDR3 protein. The data contain 500,000 or so distinct CDR3 sequences, roughly 15% of them singletons. V dropped 5 bases and J dropped 1; count of bases not matched to a gene: 5. The V gene's germline CDR1 is GTSNPN and CDR2 SVGIG (reference sequence). The CDR3 is 13 amino acids. This sequence originates from a young woman with Graves' ophthalmopathy. The sequencing input was blood. V usage is TRBV30 and J usage is TRBJ2-7, with 7 bases aligning to TRBD1. CDR3 sequence reads: CAWAPGQSYEQYF. CDR3 in DNA: TGTGCCTGGGCCCCGGGACAGTCCTACGAGCAGTACTTC.